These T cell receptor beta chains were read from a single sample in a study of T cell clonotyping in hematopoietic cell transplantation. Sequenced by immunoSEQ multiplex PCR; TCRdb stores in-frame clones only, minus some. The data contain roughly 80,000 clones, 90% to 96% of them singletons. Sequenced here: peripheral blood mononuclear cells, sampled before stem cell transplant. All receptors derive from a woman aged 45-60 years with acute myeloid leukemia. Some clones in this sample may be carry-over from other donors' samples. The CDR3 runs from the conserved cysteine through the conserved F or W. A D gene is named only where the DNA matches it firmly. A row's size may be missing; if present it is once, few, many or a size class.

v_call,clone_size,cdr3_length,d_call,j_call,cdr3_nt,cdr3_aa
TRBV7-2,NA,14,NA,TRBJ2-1,TGTGCCAGCAGCTTAGGTCCCCGATTCAATGAGCAGTTCTTC,CASSLGPRFNEQFF
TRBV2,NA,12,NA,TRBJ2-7,TGTGCCAGCAGTGAACTCCCTTACGAGCAGTACTTC,CASSELPYEQYF
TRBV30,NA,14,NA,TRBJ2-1,TGTGCCTGGTTGGGGACTCTTTCCTACAATGAGCAGTTCTTC,CAWLGTLSYNEQFF
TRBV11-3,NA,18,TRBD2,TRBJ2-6,TGTGCCAGCAGCTCAGGGAGGGGTTGGGAGGCTGGGGCCAACGTCCTGACTTTC,CASSSGRGWEAGANVLTF
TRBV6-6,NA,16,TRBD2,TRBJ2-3,TGTGCCAGCAGTTTCGGACTAGCGCCTAGCACAGATACGCAGTATTTT,CASSFGLAPSTDTQYF
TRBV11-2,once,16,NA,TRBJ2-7,TGTGCCAGCAGCTTAAGCCGAAGATTGCAACCCTACGAGCAGTACTTC,CASSLSRRLQPYEQYF
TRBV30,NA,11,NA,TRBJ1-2,TGTGCCTGGATTTCCCAAGCTGGCTACACCTTC,CAWISQAGYTF
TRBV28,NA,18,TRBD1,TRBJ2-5,TGTGCCAGCACCCTATCCGACGCCGGGACAGGATCTCAAGAGACCCAGTACTTC,CASTLSDAGTGSQETQYF
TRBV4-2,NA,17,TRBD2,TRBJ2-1,TGTGCCAGCAGCCAATCCCCTCTAGCGGGTCCCTACAATGAGCAGTTCTTC,CASSQSPLAGPYNEQFF
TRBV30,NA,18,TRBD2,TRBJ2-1,TGTGCCTGGAGTCCACCGACTAGCGGGCTAGAATCCTACAATGAGCAGTTCTTC,CAWSPPTSGLESYNEQFF
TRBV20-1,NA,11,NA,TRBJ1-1,TGCAGTGCTAGAGATTTGGGTGTAGCTTTCTTT,CSARDLGVAFF
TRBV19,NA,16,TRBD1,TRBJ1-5,TGTGCCAGTAGATTACAGGGGGCCAGTCAAAATCAGCCCCAGCATTTT,CASRLQGASQNQPQHF
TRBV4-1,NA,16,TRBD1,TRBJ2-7,TGCGCCAGCAGCCGAGAAGGGACAGGGCTCTCCTACGAGCAGTACTTC,CASSREGTGLSYEQYF
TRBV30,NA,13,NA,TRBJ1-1,TGTGCCTGGAGCCGGCAGAGGGACACTGAAGCTTTCTTT,CAWSRQRDTEAFF
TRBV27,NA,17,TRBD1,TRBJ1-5,TGTGCCAGCAGTGACAGGGGGAATGGTTTGAACAATCAGCCCCAGCATTTT,CASSDRGNGLNNQPQHF
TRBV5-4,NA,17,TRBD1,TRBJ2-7,TGTGCCAGCAGCCGCCTAATTACCGACAGGGAAGGGGGCGAGCAGTACTTC,CASSRLITDREGGEQYF
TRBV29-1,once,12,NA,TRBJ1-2,TGCAGCGTACAACACGGGTTCTATGGCTACACCTTC,CSVQHGFYGYTF
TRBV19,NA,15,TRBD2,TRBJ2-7,TGTGCCAGTAGTATGCGGGAGGGCCTGGTCTACGAGCAGTACTTC,CASSMREGLVYEQYF
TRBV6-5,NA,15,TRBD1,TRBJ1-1,TGTGCCAGCAGTCCTAGGACAGGGACGAACACTGAAGCTTTCTTT,CASSPRTGTNTEAFF
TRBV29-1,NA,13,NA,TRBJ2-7,TGCAGCGTTGTTGGGGACGGTCCCTACGAGCAGTACTTC,CSVVGDGPYEQYF
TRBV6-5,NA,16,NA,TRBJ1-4,TGTGCCAGCAGTTACTCGCGCCGGGGGCCTGGTGAAAAACTGTTTTTT,CASSYSRRGPGEKLFF
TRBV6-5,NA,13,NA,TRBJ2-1,TGTGCCAGCAGTTACTCAGGAATCAATGAGCAGTTCTTC,CASSYSGINEQFF
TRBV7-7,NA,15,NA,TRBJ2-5,TGTGCTAGCAGCTTAGAAATGGGGGGCTATGAGACCCAGTACTTC,CASSLEMGGYETQYF
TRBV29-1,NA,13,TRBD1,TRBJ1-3,TGCAGCGTTGGGACAGGGGTGGGAAACACCATATATTTT,CSVGTGVGNTIYF
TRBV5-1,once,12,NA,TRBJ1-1,TGCGCCAGCAGCACGGGGAACACTGAAGCTTTCTTT,CASSTGNTEAFF
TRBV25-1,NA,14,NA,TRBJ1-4,TGTGCCAGCAGTGCCCCTAAGATGAATGAAAAACTGTTTTTT,CASSAPKMNEKLFF
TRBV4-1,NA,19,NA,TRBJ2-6,TGCGCCAGCAGCCTCCGAGGGGCAGGGATTCTGTCTGGGGCCAACGTCCTGACTTTC,CASSLRGAGILSGANVLTF
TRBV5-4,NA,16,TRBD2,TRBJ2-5,TGTGCCAGCAGCTCCGAGGGGTCGGGAGGGAGGGAGACCCAGTACTTC,CASSSEGSGGRETQYF
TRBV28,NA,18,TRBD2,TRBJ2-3,TGTGCCAGCAGTTTACGGCTGGGACTAGGAACGAACACAGATACGCAGTATTTT,CASSLRLGLGTNTDTQYF
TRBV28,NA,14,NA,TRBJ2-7,TGTGCCAGCAGTTTAGCCGGGGGCGTCTACGAGCAGTACTTC,CASSLAGGVYEQYF
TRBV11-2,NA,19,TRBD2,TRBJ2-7,TGTGCCAGCAGCCCTAGACGAGTAGGGACTAGCGGGAGGTCCTACGAGCAGTACTTC,CASSPRRVGTSGRSYEQYF
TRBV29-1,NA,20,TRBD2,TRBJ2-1,TGCAGCGTTGAAGATCCTAATCCTAGCGGGAGAGCATATGGAGACAATGAGCAGTTCTTC,CSVEDPNPSGRAYGDNEQFF
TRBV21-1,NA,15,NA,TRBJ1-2,TGTGCCAGCAGCACCGGACAATCCGCTAACTATGGCTACACCTTC,CASSTGQSANYGYTF
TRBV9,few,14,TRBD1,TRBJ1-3,TGTGCCAGCACGAGGGGGCTGGATGGAAACACCATATATTTT,CASTRGLDGNTIYF
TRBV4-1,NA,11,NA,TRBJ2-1,TGCGCCAGCAGCGGAGCGCTTGAGCAGTTCTTC,CASSGALEQFF
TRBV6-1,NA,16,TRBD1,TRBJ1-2,TGTGCCAGCAGTGAGGTGCTTGGACAGGGTGTTGGCGGCTACACCTTC,CASSEVLGQGVGGYTF
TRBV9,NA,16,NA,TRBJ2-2,TGTGCCAGCAGCGATATCGCGGGGACGAACACCGGGGAGCTGTTTTTT,CASSDIAGTNTGELFF
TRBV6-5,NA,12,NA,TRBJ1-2,TGTGCCAGCAGTCCGGGTTGGGCGGTCTACACCTTC,CASSPGWAVYTF
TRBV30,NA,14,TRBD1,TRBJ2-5,TGTGCCTGGAGGAGGCCAGGGGGCACAGAGACCCAGTACTTC,CAWRRPGGTETQYF
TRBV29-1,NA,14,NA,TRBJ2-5,TGCAGCGTTGTCTGGGGATTACACCAAGAGACCCAGTACTTC,CSVVWGLHQETQYF
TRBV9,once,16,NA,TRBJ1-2,TGTGCCAGCAGCGCGGGCCCTCAGGTGCCAGGGGATGGCTACACCTTC,CASSAGPQVPGDGYTF
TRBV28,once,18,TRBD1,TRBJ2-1,TGTGCCAGCAGTTTATTGGACAGGGGGCTTTCGGCAAGCAATGAGCAGTTCTTC,CASSLLDRGLSASNEQFF
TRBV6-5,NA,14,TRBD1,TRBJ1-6,TGTGCCAGCAGGGGGGACAGGGGGAATTCACCCCTCCACTTT,CASRGDRGNSPLHF
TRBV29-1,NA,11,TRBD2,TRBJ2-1,TGCAGCGGTAGCGGGAAGTTTGAGCAGTTCTTC,CSGSGKFEQFF
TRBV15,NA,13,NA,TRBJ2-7,TGTGCCACCAGCAGAGGCAGGGAGCGCGAGCAGTACTTC,CATSRGREREQYF
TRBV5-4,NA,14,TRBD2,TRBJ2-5,TGTGCCAGCAGTTCCGCCGGGACTAGGGAGACCCAGTACTTC,CASSSAGTRETQYF
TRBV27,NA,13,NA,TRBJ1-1,TGTGCCAGCAGTTTATCGAGAGGGTTTGAAGCTTTCTTT,CASSLSRGFEAFF
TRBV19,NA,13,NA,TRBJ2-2,TGTGCCAGTAGTCCCCGGGACGCAGCGTTGCTGTTTTTT,CASSPRDAALLFF
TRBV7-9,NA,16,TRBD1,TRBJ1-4,TGTGCCAGCAGCTCGTACAGGGGGCCAACTAATGAAAAACTGTTTTTT,CASSSYRGPTNEKLFF
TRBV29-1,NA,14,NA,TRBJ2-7,TGCAGCGCCACCGGGCCCCGGGGGTCCTACGAGCAGTACTTC,CSATGPRGSYEQYF
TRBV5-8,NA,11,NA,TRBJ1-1,TGTGCCAGCAGCTTCCACAGGGATACCCGTTTT,CASSFHRDTRF
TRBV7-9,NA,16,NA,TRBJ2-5,TGTGCCAGCAGCCCTCCGGGGGCGAGGGAGAAAGAGACCCAGTACTTC,CASSPPGAREKETQYF
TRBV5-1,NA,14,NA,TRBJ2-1,TGCGCCTCCTGCGCCCCAGGCTCCTACAATGAGCAGTTCTTC,CASCAPGSYNEQFF
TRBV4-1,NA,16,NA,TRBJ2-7,TGCGCCAGCAGCCTGCCCCCTGGGCTGATCTCCTACGAGCAGTACTTC,CASSLPPGLISYEQYF
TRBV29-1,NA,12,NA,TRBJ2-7,TGCAGCGTCCGGGACACTCAGAGGGAGCAGTACTTC,CSVRDTQREQYF
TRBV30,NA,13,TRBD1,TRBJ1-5,TGTGCCTGGAGCCAGGGGGCTTATCAGCCCCAGCATTTT,CAWSQGAYQPQHF
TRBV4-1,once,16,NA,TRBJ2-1,TGCGCCAGCAGCCATCATCAGAGGGTAGTTAACAATGAGCAGTTCTTC,CASSHHQRVVNNEQFF
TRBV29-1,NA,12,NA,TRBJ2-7,TGCAGCGTTGAATACGGGGCCCGCGAGCAGTACTTC,CSVEYGAREQYF
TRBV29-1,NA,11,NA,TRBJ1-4,TGCAGCGCCGGGGCTAATGAAAAACTGTTTTTT,CSAGANEKLFF